The TCR beta chain under discussion was sequenced for a study of Graves' ophthalmopathy and Graves' hyperthyroidism. Study at large: Blood was drawn at initial diagnosis, before any treatment.

CDR1 SQVTM and CDR2 ANQGSEA come from the germline V gene. Deletions cut 0 bases from V and 4 bases from J, with 10 bases between. CDR3 size: 15 residues. The TCR beta CDR3 regions underwent amplification from RNA transcripts. After a first-round RT-PCR with HTBI primers, a second-round multiplex PCR was run. TCRdb called the multiplex PCR reads again in MiXCR, with one record for every CDR3 protein. The table lists hundreds of thousands of distinct CDR3 sequences, approximately 40% of them singletons. Whole-study results and caveats: Researchers report that a 13-signature model separated ophthalmopathy from stable hyperthyroidism, posting almost 90% sensitivity and 75% to 84% specificity.

As concerns this clonotype: The antigen remains unidentified.

Ophthalmopathy in the donors was of moderate-to-severe activity, with CAS ≥3, NOSPECS ≥4 and duration under 3 months. Exclusion applied to patients with other autoimmune diseases, uncontrolled infections, pregnancy or lactation. The chain links TRBV29-1 to TRBJ2-6; D remains ambiguous. This receptor was taken from an adult man with Graves' ophthalmopathy. Specimen: peripheral blood. This CDR3 reads CSVEDRSRGANVLTF. In DNA, the CDR3 is TGCAGCGTTGAAGATAGGAGTCGCGGGGCCAACGTCCTGACTTTC. Complete variable domain (other parts from reference TRBV29-1 and TRBJ2-6): SAVISQKPSRDICQRGTSLTIQCQVDSQVTMMFWYRQQPGQSLTLIATANQGSEATYESGFVIDKFPISRPNLTFSTLTVSNMSPEDSSIYLCSVEDRSRGANVLTFGAGSRLTVL.